The clone carrying this T cell receptor beta chain was observed at least ten times. Its matching antigen is unknown. The data derive from a study of T cell repertoires in cytomegalovirus infection. Study as a whole: CMV infection plus the matching HLA type was flagged by public TCR beta signatures. Study-level points and caveats: Across the ex vivo response, the dominant clonotypes were HLA-C-restricted CMV-specific TCR beta clonotypes.

The germline V and J ends were trimmed by 6 bases and 6 bases, with 13 bases remaining between them. In germline, CDR1 is KGHDR, CDR2 SFDVKD. CDR3 length equals 14 residues. TCRdb independently ran MiXCR on the reads; one entry per CDR3 protein. The profile covers about 450,000 distinct CDR3 sequences, with 31% appearing a single time and about 13% taken by the ten largest. The chain uses TRBV24-1 and TRBJ2-2, with D perhaps TRBD1 (6 bases). The specimen sequenced was PBMCs. The receptor was isolated from a human donor in good health (CMV status not recorded). Some clones in this sample may be carry-over from other donors' samples. CDR3 DNA: TGTGCCACCAGTAATCAACAGGGTGCCGGGGAGCTGTTTTTT. Protein: CATSNQQGAGELFF.